This T cell receptor (beta chain) is drawn from a study of T-cell reconstitution after alpha-beta-depleted transplantation in children. This clonotype showed up just a few times. Unique molecular identifiers were incorporated during preparation of the TCRbeta library. TCRdb ran MiXCR on the PCR reads and lists one entry per CDR3 protein. The repertoire holds under 250,000 distinct CDR3 sequences, with 20% to 30% as singletons. Germline CDR1 and CDR2: MDHEN and SYDVKM. J lost 7 bases, V lost 5 bases, and 10 bases had no gene match. The CDR3 runs 14 residues. Specimen: PBMCs, mostly from graft donor cells, collected 360 days after TCRalphabeta/CD19-depleted stem cell transplant. The chain links TRBV28 to TRBJ1-2; 7 bases map to TRBD1. The source is a female patient aged 2-9 years who had a stem cell transplant for congenital amegakaryocytic thrombocytopenia, so the T cells may come from the graft donor. The CDR3 reads CASSRHTGASGYTF. The CDR3 nucleotides read TGTGCCAGCAGTCGTCATACAGGGGCTAGTGGCTACACCTTC.